A single sample gave rise to the 3 T cell receptor beta chains below, sequenced in a study of blood T cells in healthy people across ages. It was with a sample-barcoded 5' primer and a J-beta primer mix that a second PCR of about 6 to 12 cycles was run. TCRdb recomputed calls from the 5' RACE reads with MiXCR, one row per CDR3 protein. The sample lists roughly 800,000 distinct CDR3 sequences; 58% were seen once. The specimen sequenced was blood. The receptors here all came from a man younger than 40 in good health.

This clonotype was detected ten times or more. This chain uses TRBV7-8 with TRBJ2-7, with 7 bases fitting TRBD2. This CDR3 comprises 15 residues. V was clipped by 3 bases and J by 5 bases; unmatched bases: 10. Germline CDR1 SGHVS, CDR2 FQNEAQ. Written as DNA, the CDR3 is TGTGCCAGCAGCTTTAGGGAGGCGGGAGTGCACGAGCAGTACTTC. It specifies CASSFREAGVHEQYF.

Of note for this clonotype: A much larger clonotype is one base distant, so this may be a read error. V gene TRBV6-6 combines with J gene TRBJ2-7, with 8 bases aligning to TRBD2. V dropped 11 bases and J dropped 0; count of bases not matched to a gene: 9. Germline assignment: CDR1 MNHNY and CDR2 SVGAGI (reference sequence). The CDR3 has 14 amino acids. CDR3 sequence reads: CAGLSSGSSYEQYF. The CDR3 DNA reads as TGTGCCGGCTTAAGCAGCGGGAGCTCCTACGAGCAGTACTTC.

In its sample, this clonotype was seen once. One junction end disagrees with the germline gene, perhaps due to a read error. The chain recombines TRBV7-2 with TRBJ2-1; D may match TRBD1 or TRBD2 (6 bases each). CDR1 is SGHTA and CDR2 is FQGNSA in the germline V gene. The CDR3 runs to 13 residues. The chain's CDR3 is CASSSGGGTRAYF. Written as DNA, the CDR3 is TGTGCCAGCAGCTCTGGAGGCGGGACAAGGGCGTACTTC.